The clone carrying this T cell receptor beta chain was seen once. This sample is drawn from a study of blood T cell repertoires in COVID-19. Whole-study context: Acute and convalescent COVID-19 specimens originated in the United States, Italy and Spain. In each case, the material was cDNA or gDNA derived from T cells, B-cell-depleted T cells, or PBMCs.

The CDR3 is 14 residues long. Germline CDR1 and CDR2: PRHDT and FYEKMQ (reference sequence). The V and J ends lost 0 bases and 9 bases, in that order; junction bases with no gene match: 5. Per the authors' pipeline: Quantification of nucleated cells was approximated via reference gene primer amplification. Assay: immunoSEQ multiplex PCR; the TCRdb copy retains only in-frame clones and omits some. The DNA gave D and trimming, while V, J and clone size come from that table. The data hold about 110,000 clones, with 88% observed a single time. The sample was peripheral blood. The TCR was taken from a human donor in a cohort sampled during active COVID-19. This sequence joins TRBV13 and TRBJ2-1; 7 positions agree with TRBD2. Here the CDR3 reads CASSLGGGEGEQFF. The CDR3 DNA sequence: TGTGCCAGCAGCTTAGGCGGAGGGGAGGGTGAGCAGTTCTTC.